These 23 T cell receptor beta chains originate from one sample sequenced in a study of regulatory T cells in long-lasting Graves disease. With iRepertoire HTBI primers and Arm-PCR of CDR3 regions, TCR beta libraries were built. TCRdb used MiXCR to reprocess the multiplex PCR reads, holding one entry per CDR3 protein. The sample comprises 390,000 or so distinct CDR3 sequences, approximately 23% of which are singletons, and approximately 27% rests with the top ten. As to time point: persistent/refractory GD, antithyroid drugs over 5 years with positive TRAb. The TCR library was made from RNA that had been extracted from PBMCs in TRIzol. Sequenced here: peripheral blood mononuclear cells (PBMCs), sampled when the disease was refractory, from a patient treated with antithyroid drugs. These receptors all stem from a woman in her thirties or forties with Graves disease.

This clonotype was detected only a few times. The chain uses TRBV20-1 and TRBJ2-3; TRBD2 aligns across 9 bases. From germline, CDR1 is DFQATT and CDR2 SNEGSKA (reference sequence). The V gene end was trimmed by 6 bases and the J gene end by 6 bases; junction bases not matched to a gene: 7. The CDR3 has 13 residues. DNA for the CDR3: TGCAGTGCCCTATTTAGCGGGAGTGATACGCAGTATTTT. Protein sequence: CSALFSGSDTQYF.

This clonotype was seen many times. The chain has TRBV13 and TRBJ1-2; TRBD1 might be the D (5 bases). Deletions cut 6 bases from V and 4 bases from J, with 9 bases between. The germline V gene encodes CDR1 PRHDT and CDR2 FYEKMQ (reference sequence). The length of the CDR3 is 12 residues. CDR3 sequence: CASRPGPYGYTF. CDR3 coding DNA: TGTGCCAGCAGACCGGGACCCTATGGCTACACCTTC.

The CDR3 is CAITPGGGPMNTEAFF. Here the CDR3 DNA reads TGTGCCATCACTCCGGGGGGCGGCCCTATGAACACTGAAGCTTTCTTT. This chain connects TRBV10-3 to TRBJ1-1, with D perhaps TRBD1 (6 bases). The CDR3 extends over 16 amino acids. The germline V and J ends were trimmed by 7 bases and 0 bases, with 18 bases remaining between them. Germline CDR1 ENHRY, CDR2 SYGVKD.

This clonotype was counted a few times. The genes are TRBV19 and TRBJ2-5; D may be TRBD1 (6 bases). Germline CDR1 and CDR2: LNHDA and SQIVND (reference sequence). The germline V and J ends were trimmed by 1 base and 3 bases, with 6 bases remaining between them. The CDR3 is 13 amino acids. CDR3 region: CASSIGTEETQYF. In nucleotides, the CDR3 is TGTGCCAGTAGTATAGGGACAGAAGAGACCCAGTACTTC.

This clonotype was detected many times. The DNA of the CDR3 is TGTGCCAGCAGTGAATCCCAGGTCCAAGAGACCCAGTACTTC. Amino acids: CASSESQVQETQYF. The chain carries TRBV2 and TRBJ2-5; D call uncertain. Germline CDR1 is SNHLY and CDR2 is FYNNEI. The ends were cut back, 2 bases at V and 1 base at J, with 8 bases in the middle. CDR3 length equals 14 residues.

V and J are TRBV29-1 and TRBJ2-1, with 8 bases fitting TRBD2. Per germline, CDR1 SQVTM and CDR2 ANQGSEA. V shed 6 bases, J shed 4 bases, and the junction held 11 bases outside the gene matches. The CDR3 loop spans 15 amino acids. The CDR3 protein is CSVDLAGEGYNEQFF. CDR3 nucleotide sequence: TGCAGCGTCGATCTAGCGGGTGAAGGGTACAATGAGCAGTTCTTC.

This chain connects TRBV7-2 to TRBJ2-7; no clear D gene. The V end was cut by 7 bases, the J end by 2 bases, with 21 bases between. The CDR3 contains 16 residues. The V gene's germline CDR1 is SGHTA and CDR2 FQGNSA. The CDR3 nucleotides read TGTGCCAGCACCCCAGCCGGACCTACCACTCCCTACGAGCAGTACTTC. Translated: CASTPAGPTTPYEQYF.

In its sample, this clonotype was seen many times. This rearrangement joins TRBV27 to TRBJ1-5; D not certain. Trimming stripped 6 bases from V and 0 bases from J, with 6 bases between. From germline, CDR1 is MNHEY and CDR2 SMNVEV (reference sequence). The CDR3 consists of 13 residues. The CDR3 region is CASRAYSNQPQHF. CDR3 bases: TGTGCCAGCAGGGCCTATAGCAATCAGCCCCAGCATTTT.

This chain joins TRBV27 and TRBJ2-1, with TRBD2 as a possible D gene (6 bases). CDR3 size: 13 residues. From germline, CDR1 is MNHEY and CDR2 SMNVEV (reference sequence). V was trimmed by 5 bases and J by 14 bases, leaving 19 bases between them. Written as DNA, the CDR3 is TGTGCCAGCAGTCCCTCCCGGGACTCGAAAAAGTTCTTC. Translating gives CASSPSRDSKKFF.

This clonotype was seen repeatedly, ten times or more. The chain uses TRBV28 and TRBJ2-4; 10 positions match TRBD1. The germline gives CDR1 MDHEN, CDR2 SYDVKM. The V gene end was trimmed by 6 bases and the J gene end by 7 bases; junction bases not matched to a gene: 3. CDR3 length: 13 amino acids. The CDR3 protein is CASRAGQGNIQYF. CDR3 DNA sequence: TGTGCCAGCAGAGCGGGACAGGGGAACATTCAGTACTTC.

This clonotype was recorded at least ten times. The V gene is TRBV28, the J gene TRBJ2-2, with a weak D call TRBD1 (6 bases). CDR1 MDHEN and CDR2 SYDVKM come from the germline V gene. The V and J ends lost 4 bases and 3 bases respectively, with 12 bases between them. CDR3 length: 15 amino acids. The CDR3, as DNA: TGTGCCAGCAGTTCCGGGACACTATACACCGGGGAGCTGTTTTTT. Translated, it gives CASSSGTLYTGELFF. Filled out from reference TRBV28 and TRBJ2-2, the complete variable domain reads DVKVTQSSRYLVKRTGEKVFLECVQDMDHENMFWYRQDPGLGLRLIYFSYDVKMKEKGDIPEGYSVSREKKERFSLILESASTNQTSMYLCASSSGTLYTGELFFGEGSRLTVL.

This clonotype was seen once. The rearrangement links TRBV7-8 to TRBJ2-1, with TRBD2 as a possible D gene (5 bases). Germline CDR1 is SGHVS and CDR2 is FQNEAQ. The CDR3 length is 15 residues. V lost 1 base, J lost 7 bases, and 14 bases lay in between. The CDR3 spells CASSLGASLGNEQFF. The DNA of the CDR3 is TGTGCCAGCAGCTTAGGGGCTAGCTTAGGGAATGAGCAGTTCTTC.

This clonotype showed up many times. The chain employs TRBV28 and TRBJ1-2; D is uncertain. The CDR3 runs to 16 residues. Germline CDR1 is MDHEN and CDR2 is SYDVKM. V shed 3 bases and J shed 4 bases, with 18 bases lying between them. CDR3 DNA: TGTGCCAGCAGTTTGTTTTCGAAGGGTCGGATCTATGGCTACACCTTC. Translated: CASSLFSKGRIYGYTF.

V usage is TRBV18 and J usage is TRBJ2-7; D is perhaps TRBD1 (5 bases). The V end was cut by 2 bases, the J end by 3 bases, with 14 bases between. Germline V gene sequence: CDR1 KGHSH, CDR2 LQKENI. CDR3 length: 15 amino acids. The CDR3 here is CASSPMRWGNYEQYF. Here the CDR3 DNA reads TGTGCCAGCTCACCAATGCGTTGGGGCAACTACGAGCAGTACTTC.

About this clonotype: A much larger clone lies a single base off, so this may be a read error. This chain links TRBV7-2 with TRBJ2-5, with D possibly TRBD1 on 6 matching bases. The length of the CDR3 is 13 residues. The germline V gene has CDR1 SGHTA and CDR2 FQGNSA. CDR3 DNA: TGTGCCAGCAGCTTCAAGGGGGTTAAGACCCAGCACTTC. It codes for CASSFKGVKTQHF.

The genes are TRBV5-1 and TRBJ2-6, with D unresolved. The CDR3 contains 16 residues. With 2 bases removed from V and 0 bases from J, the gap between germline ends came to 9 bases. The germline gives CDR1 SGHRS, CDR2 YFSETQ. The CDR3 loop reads CASSFDPSSGANVLTF. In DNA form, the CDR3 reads TGCGCCAGCAGCTTCGACCCTAGCTCTGGGGCCAACGTCCTGACTTTC.

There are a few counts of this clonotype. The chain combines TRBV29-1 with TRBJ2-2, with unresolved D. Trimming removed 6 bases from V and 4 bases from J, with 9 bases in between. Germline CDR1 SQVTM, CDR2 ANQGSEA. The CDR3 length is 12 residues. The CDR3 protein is CSVADVTGELFF. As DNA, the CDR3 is TGCAGCGTCGCGGACGTCACCGGGGAGCTGTTTTTT.

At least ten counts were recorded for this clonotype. Written as DNA, the CDR3 is TGTGCCAGCAGCTTAGTGGGGACCTCAAGTGGCTACACCTTC. Protein product: CASSLVGTSSGYTF. The chain has TRBV13 and TRBJ1-2, with TRBD1 as a possible D gene (5 bases). The V end lost 1 base, the J end lost 7 bases, and 13 bases lay between the germline ends. The CDR3 loop spans 14 amino acids. Germline V CDR1 and CDR2: PRHDT, FYEKMQ (reference sequence).

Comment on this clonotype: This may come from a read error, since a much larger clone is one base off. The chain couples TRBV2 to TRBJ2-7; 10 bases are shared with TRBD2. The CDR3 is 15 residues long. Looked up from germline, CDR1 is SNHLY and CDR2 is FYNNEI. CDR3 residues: CAGSDASGSSYEQYF. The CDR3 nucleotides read TGTGCCGGCAGTGACGCTAGCGGGAGTTCGTACGAGCAGTACTTC.

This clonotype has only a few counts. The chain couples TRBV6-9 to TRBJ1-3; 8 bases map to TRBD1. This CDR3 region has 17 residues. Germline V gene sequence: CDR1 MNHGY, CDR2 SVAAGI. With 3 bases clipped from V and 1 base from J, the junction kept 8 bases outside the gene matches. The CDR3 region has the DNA TGTGCCAGCAGTTACTTTGGACAGGGACTTTCTGGAAACACCATATATTTT. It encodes CASSYFGQGLSGNTIYF.

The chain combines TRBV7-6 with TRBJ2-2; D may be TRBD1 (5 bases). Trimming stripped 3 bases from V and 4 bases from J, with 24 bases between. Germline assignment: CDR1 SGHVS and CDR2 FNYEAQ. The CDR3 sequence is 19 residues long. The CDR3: CASSFKMPDSQLITGELFF. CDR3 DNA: TGTGCCAGCAGCTTTAAAATGCCCGACAGCCAGTTAATCACCGGGGAGCTGTTTTTT.

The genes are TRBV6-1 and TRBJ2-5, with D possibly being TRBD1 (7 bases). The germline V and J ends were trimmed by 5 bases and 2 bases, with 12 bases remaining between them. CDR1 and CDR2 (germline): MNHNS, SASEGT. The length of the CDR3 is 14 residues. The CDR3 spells CASSRGTEQETQYF. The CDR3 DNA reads TGTGCCAGCAGTCGGGGGACAGAGCAAGAGACCCAGTACTTC.

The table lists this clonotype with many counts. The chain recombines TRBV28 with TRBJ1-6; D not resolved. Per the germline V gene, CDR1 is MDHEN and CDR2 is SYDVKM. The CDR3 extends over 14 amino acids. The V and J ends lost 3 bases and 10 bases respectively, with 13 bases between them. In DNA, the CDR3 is TGTGCCAGCAGTTTCCGCCAGGATTGGTCACCCCTCCACTTT. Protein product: CASSFRQDWSPLHF.